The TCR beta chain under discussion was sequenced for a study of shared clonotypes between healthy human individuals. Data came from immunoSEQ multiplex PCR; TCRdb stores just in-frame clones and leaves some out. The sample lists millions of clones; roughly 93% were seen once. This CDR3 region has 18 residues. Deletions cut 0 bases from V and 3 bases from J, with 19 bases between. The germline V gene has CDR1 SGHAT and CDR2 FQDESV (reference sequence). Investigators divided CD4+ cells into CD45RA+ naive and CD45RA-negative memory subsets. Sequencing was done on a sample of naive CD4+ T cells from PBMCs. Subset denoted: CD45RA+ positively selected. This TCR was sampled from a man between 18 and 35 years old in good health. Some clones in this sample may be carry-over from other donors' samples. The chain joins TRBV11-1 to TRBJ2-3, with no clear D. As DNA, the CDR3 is TGTGCCAGCAGCTTAGCGTCGTGGTTAGGAGCTCTGACAGATACGCAGTATTTT. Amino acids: CASSLASWLGALTDTQYF.